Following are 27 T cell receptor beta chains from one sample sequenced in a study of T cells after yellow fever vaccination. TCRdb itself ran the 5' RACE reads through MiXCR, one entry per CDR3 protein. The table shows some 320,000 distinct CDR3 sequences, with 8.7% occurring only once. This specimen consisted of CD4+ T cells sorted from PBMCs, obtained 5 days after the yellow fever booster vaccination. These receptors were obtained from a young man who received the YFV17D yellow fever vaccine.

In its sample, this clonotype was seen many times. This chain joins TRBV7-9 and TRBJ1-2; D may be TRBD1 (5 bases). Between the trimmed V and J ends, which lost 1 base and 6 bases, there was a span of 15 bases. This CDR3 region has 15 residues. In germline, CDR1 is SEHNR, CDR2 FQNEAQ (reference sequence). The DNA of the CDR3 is TGTGCCAGCAGCTTAGGGGGCGGAACAGACAATGGCTACACCTTC. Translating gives CASSLGGGTDNGYTF.

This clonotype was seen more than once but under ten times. The CDR3 DNA sequence: TGTGCCAGCAGCCGAAACCTTATGGGGACCCAGTACTTC. This sequence encodes CASSRNLMGTQYF. The V gene is TRBV13, the J gene TRBJ2-5; D not resolved. V lost 5 bases to trimming and J lost 7 bases, with 14 bases between them. The V gene's germline CDR1 is PRHDT and CDR2 FYEKMQ (reference sequence). This CDR3 is 13 amino acids long.

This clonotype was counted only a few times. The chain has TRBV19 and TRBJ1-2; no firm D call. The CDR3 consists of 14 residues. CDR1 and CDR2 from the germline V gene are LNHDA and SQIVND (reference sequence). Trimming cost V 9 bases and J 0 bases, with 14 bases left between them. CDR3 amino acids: CASQEVSANYGYTF. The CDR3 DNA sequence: TGTGCCAGCCAGGAGGTTTCAGCTAACTATGGCTACACCTTC.

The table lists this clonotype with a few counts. CDR3 residues: CAISPGSSYNEQFF. The DNA for the CDR3 is TGTGCCATCAGCCCCGGCTCCTCCTACAATGAGCAGTTCTTC. The chain is built from TRBV10-3 and TRBJ2-1; no clear D. The CDR3 is made up of 14 amino acids. Per the germline V gene, CDR1 is ENHRY and CDR2 is SYGVKD. Between the trimmed V and J ends, which lost 6 bases and 0 bases, there was a span of 9 bases.

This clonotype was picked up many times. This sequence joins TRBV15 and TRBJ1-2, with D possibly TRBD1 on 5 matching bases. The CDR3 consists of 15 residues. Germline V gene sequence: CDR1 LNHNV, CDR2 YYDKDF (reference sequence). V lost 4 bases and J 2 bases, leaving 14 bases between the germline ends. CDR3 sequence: CATSTQGEANYGYTF. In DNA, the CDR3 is TGTGCCACCAGCACTCAGGGAGAGGCAAACTATGGCTACACCTTC.

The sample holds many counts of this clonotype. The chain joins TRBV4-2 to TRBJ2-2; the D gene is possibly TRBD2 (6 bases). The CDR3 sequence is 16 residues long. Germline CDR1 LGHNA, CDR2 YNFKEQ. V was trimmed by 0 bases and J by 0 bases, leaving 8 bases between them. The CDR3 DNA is TGTGCCAGCAGCCAAGAAGGGACTGCGAACACCGGGGAGCTGTTTTTT. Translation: CASSQEGTANTGELFF.

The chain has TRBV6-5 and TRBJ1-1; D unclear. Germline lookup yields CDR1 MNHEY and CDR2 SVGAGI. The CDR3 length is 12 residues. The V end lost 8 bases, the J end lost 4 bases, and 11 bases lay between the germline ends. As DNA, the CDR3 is TGTGCCAGCTGGGTTCGAGGCACTGAAGCTTTCTTT. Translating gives CASWVRGTEAFF.

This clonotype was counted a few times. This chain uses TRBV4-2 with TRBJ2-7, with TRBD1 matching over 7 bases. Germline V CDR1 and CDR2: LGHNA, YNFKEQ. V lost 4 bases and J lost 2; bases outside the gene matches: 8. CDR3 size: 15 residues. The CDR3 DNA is TGTGCCAGCAGCCGGGAGAGGGGGCCGACCTACGAGCAGTACTTC. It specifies CASSRERGPTYEQYF.

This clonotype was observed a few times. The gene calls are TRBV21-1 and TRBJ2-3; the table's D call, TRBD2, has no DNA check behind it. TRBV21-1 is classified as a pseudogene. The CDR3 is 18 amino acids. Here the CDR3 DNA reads TGTGCCAGCAGCAACTTGGCTAGCGGGGGGAAAAGCACAGATACGCAGTATTTT. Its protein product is CASSNLASGGKSTDTQYF.

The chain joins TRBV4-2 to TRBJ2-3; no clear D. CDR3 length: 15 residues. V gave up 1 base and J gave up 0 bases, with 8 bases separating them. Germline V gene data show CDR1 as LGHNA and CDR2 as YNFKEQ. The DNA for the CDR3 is TGTGCCAGCAGCCAAGGGGGTAGAAGCACAGATACGCAGTATTTT. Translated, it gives CASSQGGRSTDTQYF.

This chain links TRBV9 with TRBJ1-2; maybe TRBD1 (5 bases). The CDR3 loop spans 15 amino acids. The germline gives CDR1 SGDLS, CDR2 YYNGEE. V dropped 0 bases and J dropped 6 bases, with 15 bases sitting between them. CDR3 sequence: CASSVGGLGQNGYTF. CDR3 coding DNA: TGTGCCAGCAGCGTAGGAGGTTTGGGGCAGAATGGCTACACCTTC.

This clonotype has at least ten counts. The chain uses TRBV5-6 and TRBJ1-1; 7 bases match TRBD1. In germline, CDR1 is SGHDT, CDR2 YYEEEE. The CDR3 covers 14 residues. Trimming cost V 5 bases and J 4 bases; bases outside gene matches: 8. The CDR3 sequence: CASRVIEGATEAFF. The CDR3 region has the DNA TGTGCCAGCAGAGTAATAGAGGGGGCCACTGAAGCTTTCTTT.

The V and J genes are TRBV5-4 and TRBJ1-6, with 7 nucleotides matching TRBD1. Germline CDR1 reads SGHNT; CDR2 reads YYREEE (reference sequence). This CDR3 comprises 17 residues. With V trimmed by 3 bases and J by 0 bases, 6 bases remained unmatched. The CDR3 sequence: CASSSQGGGSYNSPLHF. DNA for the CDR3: TGTGCCAGCAGCTCCCAGGGGGGGGGCTCCTATAATTCACCCCTCCACTTT.

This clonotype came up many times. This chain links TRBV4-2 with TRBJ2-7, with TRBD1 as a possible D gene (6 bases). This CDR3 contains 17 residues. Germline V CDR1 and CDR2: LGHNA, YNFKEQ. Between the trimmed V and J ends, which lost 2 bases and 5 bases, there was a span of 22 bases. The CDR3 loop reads CASSQQDFTGRRNEQYF. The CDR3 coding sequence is TGTGCCAGCAGCCAACAAGATTTCACAGGGCGAAGGAACGAGCAGTACTTC.

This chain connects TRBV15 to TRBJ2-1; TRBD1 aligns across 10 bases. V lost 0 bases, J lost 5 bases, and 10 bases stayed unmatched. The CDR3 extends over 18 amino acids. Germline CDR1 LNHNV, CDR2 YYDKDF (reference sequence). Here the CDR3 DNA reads TGTGCCACCAGCAGAGACCCAGGCCGGGACAGGGGTCACAATGAGCAGTTCTTC. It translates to CATSRDPGRDRGHNEQFF.

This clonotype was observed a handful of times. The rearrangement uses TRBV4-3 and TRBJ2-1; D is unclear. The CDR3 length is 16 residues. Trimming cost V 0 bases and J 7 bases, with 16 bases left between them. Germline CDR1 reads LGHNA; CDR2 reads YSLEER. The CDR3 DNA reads TGCGCCAGCAGCCAAGAGGTAATGGTCTACAGAAATGAGCAGTTCTTC. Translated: CASSQEVMVYRNEQFF.

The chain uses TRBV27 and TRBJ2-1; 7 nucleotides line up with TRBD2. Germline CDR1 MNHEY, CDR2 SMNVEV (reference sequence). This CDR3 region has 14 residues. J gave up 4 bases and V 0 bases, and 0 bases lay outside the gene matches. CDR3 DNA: TGTGCCAGCAGTTTATCCGGGGGGTACAATGAGCAGTTCTTC. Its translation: CASSLSGGYNEQFF.

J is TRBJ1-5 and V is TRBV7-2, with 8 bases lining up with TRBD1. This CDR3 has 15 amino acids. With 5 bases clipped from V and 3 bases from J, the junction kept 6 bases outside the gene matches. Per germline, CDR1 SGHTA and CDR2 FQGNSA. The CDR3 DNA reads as TGTGCCAGCAGCCTTGGACAGGGTGACAATCAGCCCCAGCATTTT. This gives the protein CASSLGQGDNQPQHF.

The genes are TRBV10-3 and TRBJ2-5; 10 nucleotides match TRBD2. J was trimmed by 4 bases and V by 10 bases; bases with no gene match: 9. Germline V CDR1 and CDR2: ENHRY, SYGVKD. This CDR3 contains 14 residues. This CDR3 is CATLAGGSGETQYF. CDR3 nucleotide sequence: TGTGCCACCTTAGCGGGGGGCTCTGGAGAGACCCAGTACTTC.

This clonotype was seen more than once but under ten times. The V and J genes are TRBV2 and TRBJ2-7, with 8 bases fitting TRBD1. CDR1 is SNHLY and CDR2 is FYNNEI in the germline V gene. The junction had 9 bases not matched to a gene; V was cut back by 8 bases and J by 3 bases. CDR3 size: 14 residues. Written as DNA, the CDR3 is TGTGCCAGCTTTACGAGCGACAGGGGCTACGAGCAGTACTTC. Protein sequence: CASFTSDRGYEQYF.

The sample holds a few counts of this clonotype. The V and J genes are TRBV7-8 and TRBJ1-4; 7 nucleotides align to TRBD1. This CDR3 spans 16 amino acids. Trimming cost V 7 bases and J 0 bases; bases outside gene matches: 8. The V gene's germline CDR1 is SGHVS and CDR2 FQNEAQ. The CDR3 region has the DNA TGTGCCAGCAAGGGACAGCTAGGGGCAACTAATGAAAAACTGTTTTTT. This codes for CASKGQLGATNEKLFF.

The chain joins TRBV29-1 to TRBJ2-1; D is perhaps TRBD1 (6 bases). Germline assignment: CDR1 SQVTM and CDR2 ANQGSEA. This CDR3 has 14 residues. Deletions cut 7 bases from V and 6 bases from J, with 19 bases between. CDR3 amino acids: CSGRTGSGANEQFF. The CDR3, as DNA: TGCAGCGGCCGTACAGGGAGTGGGGCCAATGAGCAGTTCTTC.

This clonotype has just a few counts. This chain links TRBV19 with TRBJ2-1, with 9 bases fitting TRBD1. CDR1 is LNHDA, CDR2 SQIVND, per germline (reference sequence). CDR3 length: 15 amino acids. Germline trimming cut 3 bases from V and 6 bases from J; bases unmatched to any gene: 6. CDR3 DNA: TGTGCCAGTAGTATTTGGGACAGGGTGTTCAATGAGCAGTTCTTC. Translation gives CASSIWDRVFNEQFF. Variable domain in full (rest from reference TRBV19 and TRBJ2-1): DGGITQSPKYLFRKEGQNVTLSCEQNLNHDAMYWYRQDPGQGLRLIYYSQIVNDFQKGDIAEGYSVSREKKESFPLTVTSAQKNPTAFYLCASSIWDRVFNEQFFGPGTRLTVL.

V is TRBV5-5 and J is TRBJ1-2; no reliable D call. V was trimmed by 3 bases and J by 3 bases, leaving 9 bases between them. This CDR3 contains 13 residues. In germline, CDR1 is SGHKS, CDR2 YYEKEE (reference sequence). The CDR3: CASSSDGYYGYTF. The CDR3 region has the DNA TGTGCCAGCAGCTCAGACGGTTACTATGGCTACACCTTC. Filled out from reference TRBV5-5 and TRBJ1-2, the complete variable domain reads DAGVTQSPTHLIKTRGQQVTLRCSPISGHKSVSWYQQVLGQGPQFIFQYYEKEERGRGNFPDRFSARQFPNYSSELNVNALLLGDSALYLCASSSDGYYGYTFGSGTRLTVV.

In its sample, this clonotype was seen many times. The CDR3 region is CASSLGGTGAQPQHF. DNA of the CDR3: TGTGCCAGCAGCTTGGGAGGGACAGGGGCACAGCCCCAGCATTTT. This rearrangement joins TRBV7-9 to TRBJ1-5; TRBD1 agrees at 10 bases. CDR1 is SEHNR, CDR2 FQNEAQ, per germline (reference sequence). After removal of 3 bases from V and 7 bases from J, the junction contained 6 bases not matched to a gene. This CDR3 comprises 15 residues.

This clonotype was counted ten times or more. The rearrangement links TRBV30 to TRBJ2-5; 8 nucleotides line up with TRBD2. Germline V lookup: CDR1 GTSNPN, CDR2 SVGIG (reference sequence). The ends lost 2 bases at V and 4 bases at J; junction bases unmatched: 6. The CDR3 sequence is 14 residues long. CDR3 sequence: CAWSFSGASETQYF. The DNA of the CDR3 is TGTGCCTGGAGTTTTAGCGGGGCCTCAGAGACCCAGTACTTC. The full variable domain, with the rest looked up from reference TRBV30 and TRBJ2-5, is SQTIHQWPATLVQPVGSPLSLECTVEGTSNPNLYWYRQAAGRGLQLLFYSVGIGQISSEVPQNLSASRPQDRQFILSSKKLLLSDSGFYLCAWSFSGASETQYFGPGTRLLVL.

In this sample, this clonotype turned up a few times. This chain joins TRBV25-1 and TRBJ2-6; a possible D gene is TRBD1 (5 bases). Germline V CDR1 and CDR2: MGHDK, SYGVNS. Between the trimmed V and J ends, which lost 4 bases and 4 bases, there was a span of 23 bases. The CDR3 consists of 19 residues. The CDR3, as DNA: TGTGCCAGCAGTGTCTCCATTGGGGCTACAACGGCAGGGGCCAACGTCCTGACTTTC. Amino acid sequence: CASSVSIGATTAGANVLTF.